This TCR beta chain was found in a study of neurological immune-mediated disorders. Per the germline V gene, CDR1 is PRHDT and CDR2 is FYEKMQ (reference sequence). This CDR3 is built from 12 residues. Trimming removed 2 bases from V and 9 bases from J, with 8 bases in between. Template-switch 5'RACE cDNA synthesis added a 10-nucleotide unique molecular identifier. In each sequencing run, over 180 million TCR-beta sequences were generated from 15-18 subjects. TCRdb redid the calling of the 5' RACE reads with MiXCR, one entry per CDR3 protein. The table lists approximately 130,000 distinct CDR3 sequences, roughly 3.4% of them singletons. Findings of the study overall: In HTLV-1-associated myelopathy, TCR clonal expansion was greatest, and in multiple sclerosis it was least, below healthy controls. Subjects shared no identical expanded-clone CDR3 amino acid sequences, suggesting private TCR-beta repertoires in all groups.

At least ten counts were recorded for this clonotype. No antigen is known for it. The sequence was collected from a woman in her 30s with multiple sclerosis. This sequence joins TRBV13 and TRBJ2-1; possibly TRBD1 or TRBD2 for D (5 bases each). Input material: PBMCs. The CDR3 sequence is CASSLSGTEQFF. CDR3 nucleotides: TGTGCCAGCAGCTTATCGGGGACTGAGCAGTTCTTC.